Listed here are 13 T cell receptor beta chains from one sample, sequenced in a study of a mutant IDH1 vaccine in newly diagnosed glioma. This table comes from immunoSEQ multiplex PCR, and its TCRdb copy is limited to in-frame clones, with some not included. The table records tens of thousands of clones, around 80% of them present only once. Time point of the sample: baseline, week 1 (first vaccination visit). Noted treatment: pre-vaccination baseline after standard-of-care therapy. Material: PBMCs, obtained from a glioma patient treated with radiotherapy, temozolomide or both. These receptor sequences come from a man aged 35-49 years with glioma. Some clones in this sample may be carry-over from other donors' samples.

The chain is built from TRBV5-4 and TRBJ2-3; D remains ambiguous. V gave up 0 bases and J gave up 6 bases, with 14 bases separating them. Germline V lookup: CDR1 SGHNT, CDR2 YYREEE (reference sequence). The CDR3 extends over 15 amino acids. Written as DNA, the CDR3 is TGTGCCAGCAGCTTGGGTGACCCGGATATGGATACGCAGTATTTT. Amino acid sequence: CASSLGDPDMDTQYF.

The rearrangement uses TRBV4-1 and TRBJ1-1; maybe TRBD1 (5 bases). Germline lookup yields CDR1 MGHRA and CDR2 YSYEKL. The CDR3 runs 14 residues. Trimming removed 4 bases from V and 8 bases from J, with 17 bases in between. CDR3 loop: CASSLRTGREEAFF. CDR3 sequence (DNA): TGCGCCAGCAGCCTACGGACCGGCAGGGAAGAAGCTTTCTTT.

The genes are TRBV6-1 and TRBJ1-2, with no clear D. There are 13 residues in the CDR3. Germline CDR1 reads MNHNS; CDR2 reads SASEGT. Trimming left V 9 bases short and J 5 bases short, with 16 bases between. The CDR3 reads CASVTVRLYGYTF. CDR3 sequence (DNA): TGTGCCAGTGTTACGGTCCGACTTTATGGCTACACCTTC.

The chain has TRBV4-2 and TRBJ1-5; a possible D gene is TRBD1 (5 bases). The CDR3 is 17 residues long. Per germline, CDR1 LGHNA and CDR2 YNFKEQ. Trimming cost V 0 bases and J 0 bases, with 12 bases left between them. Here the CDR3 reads CASSQDRGDYSNQPQHF. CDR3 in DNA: TGTGCCAGCAGCCAAGATCGAGGGGACTATAGCAATCAGCCCCAGCATTTT.

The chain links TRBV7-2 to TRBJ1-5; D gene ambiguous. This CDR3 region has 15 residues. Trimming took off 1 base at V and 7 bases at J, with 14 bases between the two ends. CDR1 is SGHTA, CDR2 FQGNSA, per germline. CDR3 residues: CASSLGLGLVQPQHF. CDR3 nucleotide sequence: TGTGCCAGCAGCTTAGGGCTAGGGTTGGTGCAGCCCCAGCATTTT.

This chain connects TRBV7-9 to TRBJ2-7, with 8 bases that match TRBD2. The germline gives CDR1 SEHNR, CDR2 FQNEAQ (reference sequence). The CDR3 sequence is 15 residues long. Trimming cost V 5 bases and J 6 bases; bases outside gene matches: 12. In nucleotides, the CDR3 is TGTGCCAGCAGCCACAAGGGACTAGGGCTATTCGAGCAGTACTTC. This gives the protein CASSHKGLGLFEQYF.

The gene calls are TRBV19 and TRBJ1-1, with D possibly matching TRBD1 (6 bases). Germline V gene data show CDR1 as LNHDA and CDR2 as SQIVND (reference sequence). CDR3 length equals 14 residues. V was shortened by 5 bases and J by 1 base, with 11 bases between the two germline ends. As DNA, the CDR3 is TGTGCCAGTAGTCTCACAGGGTCGAACACTGAAGCTTTCTTT. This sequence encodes CASSLTGSNTEAFF.

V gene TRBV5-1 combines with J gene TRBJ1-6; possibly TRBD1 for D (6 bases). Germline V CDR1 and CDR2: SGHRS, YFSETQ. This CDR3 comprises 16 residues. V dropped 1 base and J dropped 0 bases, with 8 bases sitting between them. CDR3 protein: CASSLQGSSYNSPLHF. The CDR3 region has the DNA TGCGCCAGCAGCTTGCAGGGGAGCTCCTATAATTCACCCCTCCACTTT.

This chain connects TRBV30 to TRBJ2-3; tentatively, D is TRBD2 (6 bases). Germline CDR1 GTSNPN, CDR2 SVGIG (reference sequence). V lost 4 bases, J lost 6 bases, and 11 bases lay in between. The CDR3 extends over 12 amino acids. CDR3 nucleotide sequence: TGTGCCTGGAATCAGGCGGGGGATACGCAGTATTTT. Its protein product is CAWNQAGDTQYF.

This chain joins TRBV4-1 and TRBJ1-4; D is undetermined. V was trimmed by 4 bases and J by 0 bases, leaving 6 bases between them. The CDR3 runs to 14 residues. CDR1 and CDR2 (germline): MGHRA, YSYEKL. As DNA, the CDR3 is TGCGCCAGCAGCCGTCTTTCAACTAATGAAAAACTGTTTTTT. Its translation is CASSRLSTNEKLFF.

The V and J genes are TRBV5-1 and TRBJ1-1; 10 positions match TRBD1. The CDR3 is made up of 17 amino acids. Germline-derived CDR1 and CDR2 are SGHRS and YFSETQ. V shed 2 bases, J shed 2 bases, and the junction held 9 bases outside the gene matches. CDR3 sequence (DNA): TGCGCCAGCAGCTTCCTCGGGACAGGGGTTCGCAACACTGAAGCTTTCTTT. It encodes CASSFLGTGVRNTEAFF.

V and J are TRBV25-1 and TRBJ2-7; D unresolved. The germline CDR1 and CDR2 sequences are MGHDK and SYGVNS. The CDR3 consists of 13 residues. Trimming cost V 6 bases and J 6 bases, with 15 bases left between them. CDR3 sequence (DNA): TGTGCCAGCAGAAGTCTTGGGCCGGCCGAGCAGTACTTC. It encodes CASRSLGPAEQYF.

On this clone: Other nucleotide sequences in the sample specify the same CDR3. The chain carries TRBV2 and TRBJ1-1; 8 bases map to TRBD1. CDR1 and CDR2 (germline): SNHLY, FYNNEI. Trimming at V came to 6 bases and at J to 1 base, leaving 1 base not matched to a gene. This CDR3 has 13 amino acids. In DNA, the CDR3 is TGTGCCAGCAGCGGACAGGGGAACACTGAAGCTTTCTTT. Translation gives CASSGQGNTEAFF.